This TCR beta chain was captured in a study of read filtering for tumor transcriptome and immune sequencing. V lost 5 bases and J lost 0, with 11 bases in between. The CDR3 is 15 amino acids. Germline V lookup: CDR1 LNHNV, CDR2 YYDKDF (reference sequence). The library was built from roughly 400 ng RNA with molecular barcoded adaptors for alpha/delta and beta/gamma chains. Using its own MiXCR run on the reads, TCRdb lists one record per CDR3 protein. Seen here are roughly 38,000 distinct CDR3 sequences, roughly 12% observed once, and the top ten hold roughly 30%. This clonotype was seen ten or more times.

The clonotype originates from a donor at least 40 years old with multiple myeloma. The rearrangement uses TRBV15 and TRBJ2-1; D not resolved. Source material: a population of CD138-negative cells sorted from bone marrow. CDR3 sequence (DNA): TGTGCCACCAGCGGAAGGGCGAGCTCCTACAATGAGCAGTTCTTC. It specifies CATSGRASSYNEQFF.